What follows are 10 T cell receptor beta chains derived from one specimen sequenced in a study of OX40 agonist ivuxolimab in advanced cancers. The assay was immunoSEQ multiplex PCR, and TCRdb's table has in-frame clones only and misses some. Of over 40,000 clones in the sample, 88% were seen once. Material: CD4+ or CD8+ T cells sorted from blood, obtained in a trial of the OX40 agonist ivuxolimab. The receptors stem from an adult with an advanced solid tumor such as melanoma, head and neck, liver or kidney cancer.

A single count supports this clone. DNA of the CDR3: TGTGCCAGCAGCCACCTAGCGGGGTTTGAGCAGTTCTTC. Protein sequence: CASSHLAGFEQFF. The chain carries TRBV14 and TRBJ2-1; 9 positions agree with TRBD2. The CDR3 is 13 residues long. Germline V lookup: CDR1 SGHDN, CDR2 FVKESK. The J segment lost 9 bases and the V segment lost 3 bases, leaving 3 bases of the junction unmatched.

V and J are TRBV5-4 and TRBJ1-2; tentative D call: TRBD1 (5 bases). This CDR3 has 14 residues. Trimming shortened V by 6 bases and J by 0 bases, and 12 bases separated the two germline ends. Germline V lookup: CDR1 SGHNT, CDR2 YYREEE (reference sequence). This chain's CDR3 is CASTGDRTNYGYTF. CDR3 coding DNA: TGTGCCAGCACCGGGGACCGAACTAACTATGGCTACACCTTC.

CDR3 in amino acids: CASSLKRATGELFF. CDR3 nucleotides: TGTGCCAGCAGCCTCAAGCGGGCAACCGGGGAGCTGTTTTTT. The V gene is TRBV7-2, the J gene TRBJ2-2; perhaps TRBD2 as D (6 bases). The CDR3 has 14 residues. The V and J ends lost 5 bases and 5 bases respectively, with 12 bases between them. Germline V gene lookup returns CDR1 SGHTA and CDR2 FQGNSA.

The rearrangement uses TRBV28 and TRBJ2-1; tentative D call: TRBD2 (6 bases). Germline lookup yields CDR1 MDHEN and CDR2 SYDVKM. CDR3 length equals 15 residues. The V and J ends lost 0 bases and 4 bases respectively, with 10 bases between them. The CDR3 spells CASSLWPGEYNEQFF. The CDR3 region has the DNA TGTGCCAGCAGTTTATGGCCGGGAGAGTACAATGAGCAGTTCTTC.

V and J are TRBV6-6 and TRBJ2-7; 9 bases are shared with TRBD1. With 5 bases clipped from V and 2 bases from J, the junction kept 7 bases outside the gene matches. CDR1 is MNHNY and CDR2 is SVGAGI in the germline V gene (reference sequence). This CDR3 region has 15 residues. CDR3 amino acids: CASSPGDRVPYEQYF. The CDR3 region has the DNA TGTGCCAGCAGTCCGGGGGACAGGGTCCCCTACGAGCAGTACTTC.

The J gene is TRBJ2-7, the V gene TRBV30; D unresolved. Germline V gene lookup returns CDR1 GTSNPN and CDR2 SVGIG (reference sequence). Trimming cost V 3 bases and J 5 bases, with 8 bases left between them. CDR3 length: 11 residues. Here the CDR3 reads CAWRAFDEQYF. In DNA, the CDR3 is TGTGCCTGGAGGGCCTTTGACGAGCAGTACTTC.

The V call is TRBV28, the J call TRBJ2-5; D not certain. Germline V gene sequence: CDR1 MDHEN, CDR2 SYDVKM. Deletions cut 4 bases from V and 7 bases from J, with 19 bases between. The CDR3 length is 15 residues. The CDR3 DNA follows: TGTGCCAGCAGTTCTGGCGGAGCCCTTTTGGGGACCCAGTACTTC. Translating it yields CASSSGGALLGTQYF.

This clone came up once. This chain links TRBV9 with TRBJ2-1; perhaps TRBD2 as D (5 bases). The CDR3 covers 15 residues. CDR1 is SGDLS, CDR2 YYNGEE, per germline. With 4 bases removed from V and 4 bases from J, the gap between germline ends came to 15 bases. CDR3 bases: TGTGCCAGCAGCCCGACCCGGGGAGAGTACAATGAGCAGTTCTTC. It specifies CASSPTRGEYNEQFF.

The sample holds one count of this clone. CDR3 bases: TGTGCCAGCAGCTTAGTACAGACTGGAAACACCATATATTTT. It codes for CASSLVQTGNTIYF. V usage is TRBV7-8 and J usage is TRBJ1-3; D uncertain. The CDR3 loop spans 14 amino acids. In germline, CDR1 is SGHVS, CDR2 FQNEAQ. V was shortened by 1 base and J by 2 bases, with 6 bases between the two germline ends.

This sequence joins TRBV19 and TRBJ1-2, with D hard to call. CDR1 and CDR2 (germline): LNHDA, SQIVND (reference sequence). CDR3 length equals 12 residues. V lost 9 bases to trimming and J lost 6 bases, with 14 bases between them. The CDR3 region is CASHDKVDGYTF. CDR3 bases: TGTGCCAGCCACGACAAGGTCGATGGCTACACCTTC.